These 20 T cell receptor beta chains came from one sample sequenced in a study of post-analysis software for immune sequencing data. cDNA libraries for TCR beta contained unique molecular identifiers. A single record per CDR3 protein comes from TCRdb applying MiXCR to the PCR reads. The table shows about 150,000 distinct CDR3 sequences, with around 28% occurring only once. Their antigens are not known. Whole-study findings and limits: Roughly five TRBV segments were more frequent in patients than controls; TRBV5-6, TRBV5-1 and TRBV20-1 belonged to this group.

Sequences were obtained from blood. Receptor source: a girl between 10 and 17 years old with multiple sclerosis.

This clonotype was observed a few times. The chain combines TRBV5-1 with TRBJ1-1; a possible D gene is TRBD1 (5 bases). From germline, CDR1 is SGHRS and CDR2 YFSETQ. V was trimmed by 0 bases and J by 4 bases, leaving 13 bases between them. CDR3 length equals 15 residues. This chain's CDR3 is CASSLGGIGTTEAFF. The CDR3 bases are TGCGCCAGCAGCTTGGGAGGGATAGGGACCACTGAAGCTTTCTTT.

The J gene is TRBJ1-1, the V gene TRBV15; a possible D gene is TRBD1 (5 bases). CDR1 is LNHNV and CDR2 is YYDKDF in the germline V gene (reference sequence). V gave up 4 bases and J gave up 8 bases, with 17 bases separating them. CDR3 length equals 14 residues. The CDR3 protein is CATSKSSRVGEAFF. The CDR3 bases are TGTGCCACCAGCAAATCATCCAGGGTCGGAGAAGCTTTCTTT.

There are a few counts of this clonotype. This chain joins TRBV19 and TRBJ1-1; 12 bases agree with TRBD1. The CDR3 contains 12 residues. Germline assignment: CDR1 LNHDA and CDR2 SQIVND (reference sequence). With 7 bases clipped from V and 11 bases from J, the junction kept 5 bases outside the gene matches. CDR3 in amino acids: CASMGQGARAFF. Here the CDR3 DNA reads TGTGCCAGTATGGGACAGGGGGCGAGGGCTTTCTTT.

This clonotype was counted only a few times. The chain joins TRBV24-1 to TRBJ1-2; no clear D gene. CDR1 KGHDR and CDR2 SFDVKD come from the germline V gene. Trimming took off 0 bases at V and 3 bases at J, with 7 bases between the two ends. The CDR3 runs 14 residues. CDR3 in amino acids: CATSDLLTDYGYTF. CDR3 bases: TGTGCCACCAGTGATTTGCTGACGGACTATGGCTACACCTTC.

The rearrangement joins TRBV12-3 or TRBV12-4 to TRBJ2-5; D is possibly TRBD1 (5 bases). V was clipped by 4 bases and J by 4 bases, with 13 bases between them. The CDR3 is 14 residues long. CDR3 bases: TGTGCCAGCAGTTCCACACAGACAGCAGAGACCCAGTACTTC. Translation: CASSSTQTAETQYF.

This clonotype was recorded many times. CDR3 sequence reads: CASRRDSYNEQFF. As DNA, the CDR3 is TGTGCCAGCAGGCGGGATAGCTACAATGAGCAGTTCTTC. The V call is TRBV6-1, the J call TRBJ2-1, with D possibly TRBD2 on 6 matching bases. There are 13 residues in the CDR3. V lost 6 bases, J lost 3 bases, and 9 bases lay in between. Germline-derived CDR1 and CDR2 are MNHNS and SASEGT.

This clonotype was seen more than once but under ten times. The chain recombines TRBV4-1 with TRBJ1-4, with a tentative D call TRBD1 (5 bases). Germline CDR1 and CDR2: MGHRA and YSYEKL. V gave up 2 bases and J gave up 8 bases, with 9 bases separating them. This CDR3 has 13 amino acids. The CDR3 DNA reads TGCGCCAGCAGCCAACAGGGTGGAGAAAAACTGTTTTTT. This gives the protein CASSQQGGEKLFF.

This clonotype is labeled medium-sized. The gene calls are TRBV4-1 and TRBJ1-2; 11 nucleotides match TRBD1. This CDR3 is built from 12 residues. CDR1 is MGHRA, CDR2 YSYEKL, per germline. J gave up 7 bases and V 6 bases, and 1 base lay outside the gene matches. CDR3 loop: CASRGTGGGYTF. The DNA of the CDR3 is TGCGCCAGCAGAGGGACAGGGGGTGGCTACACCTTC.

Many counts were recorded for this clonotype. The J gene is TRBJ2-3, the V gene TRBV10-3, with TRBD2 matching 8 bases. Germline V gives CDR1 ENHRY, CDR2 SYGVKD. J gave up 4 bases and V 5 bases, and 11 bases lay outside the gene matches. This CDR3 is built from 16 residues. This chain's CDR3 is CAISKGKRELADTQYF. CDR3 bases: TGTGCCATCAGTAAGGGCAAGCGGGAGTTGGCAGATACGCAGTATTTT.

This clonotype was detected ten times or more. The chain carries TRBV29-1 and TRBJ2-3; possible D gene TRBD1, 5 bases. Germline V gene data show CDR1 as SQVTM and CDR2 as ANQGSEA. The CDR3 loop spans 13 amino acids. Trimming pared 7 bases from V and 0 bases from J, leaving 11 bases between. The DNA for the CDR3 is TGCAGCGGGCGACAGATTAGCACAGATACGCAGTATTTT. It is translated as CSGRQISTDTQYF.

With respect to this clonotype: It may be a read error: a sequence one base away is much more abundant. V is TRBV7-9 and J is TRBJ2-3; D unclear. Germline assignment: CDR1 SEHNR and CDR2 FQNEAQ (reference sequence). This CDR3 spans 12 amino acids. The CDR3, as DNA: TGTGCCAGCGGCTTACCCCGCGGTACGCAGTATTTT. Translating it yields CASGLPRGTQYF.

This clonotype was detected many times. This chain connects TRBV25-1 to TRBJ2-1; TRBD2 matches at 9 bases. V lost 1 base and J lost 8; bases outside the gene matches: 15. Per germline, CDR1 MGHDK and CDR2 SYGVNS. This CDR3 has 18 residues. The CDR3 sequence: CASSELGTPGLAKHEQFF. The CDR3 DNA sequence: TGTGCCAGCAGTGAATTGGGCACCCCGGGACTAGCAAAACATGAGCAGTTCTTC.

This sequence joins TRBV27 and TRBJ2-1, with 8 bases identical to TRBD2. CDR1 is MNHEY and CDR2 is SMNVEV in the germline V gene (reference sequence). This CDR3 is 15 amino acids long. V dropped 8 bases and J dropped 7; count of bases not matched to a gene: 13. The CDR3 coding sequence is TGTGCCAGCTTTAAAGGAGCGGGAGTTGGTAATGAGCAGTTCTTC. Translating gives CASFKGAGVGNEQFF.

This chain uses TRBV6-1 with TRBJ2-1, with 8 bases identical to TRBD2. The ends lost 6 bases at V and 2 bases at J; junction bases unmatched: 3. The CDR3 runs to 14 residues. CDR1 is MNHNS and CDR2 is SASEGT in the germline V gene. The CDR3: CASSAGGAYNEQFF. As DNA, the CDR3 is TGTGCCAGCAGCGCCGGGGGGGCCTACAATGAGCAGTTCTTC.

This clonotype was recorded a few times. The V call is TRBV28, the J call TRBJ1-2; TRBD1 is a possible D gene (5 bases). This CDR3 has 13 amino acids. The V gene's germline CDR1 is MDHEN and CDR2 SYDVKM. V was shortened by 8 bases and J by 8 bases, with 18 bases between the two germline ends. Written as DNA, the CDR3 is TGTGCCAGCCGCCGGGGACCCACGCAGGGCTACACCTTC. Amino acids: CASRRGPTQGYTF.

At least ten counts were recorded for this clonotype. J is TRBJ2-5 and V is TRBV4-1; 7 bases align to TRBD1. J was trimmed by 0 bases and V by 4 bases; bases with no gene match: 5. The CDR3 spans 15 residues. Germline-derived CDR1 and CDR2 are MGHRA and YSYEKL. The CDR3 sequence: CASSPSDRYQETQYF. CDR3 DNA sequence: TGCGCCAGCAGCCCCTCGGACAGGTACCAAGAGACCCAGTACTTC.

This clonotype was recorded once. One base away lies a much larger clone, so this may be a sequencing read error. This chain joins TRBV5-1 and TRBJ1-2; D remains unclear. CDR1 is SGHRS, CDR2 YFSETQ, per germline. The CDR3 loop spans 14 amino acids. The CDR3: CASSLGSEYYSYTF. The CDR3 DNA reads TGCGCCAGCAGCCTCGGGAGTGAGTACTATAGCTACACCTTC. Supplemented by reference TRBV5-1 and TRBJ1-2, the full variable domain reads KAGVTQTPRYLIKTRGQQVTLSCSPISGHRSVSWYQQTPGQGLQFLFEYFSETQRNKGNFPGRFSGRQFSNSRSEMNVSTLELGDSALYLCASSLGSEYYSYTFGSGTRLTVV.

The chain combines TRBV5-1 with TRBJ1-2; 8 nucleotides match TRBD1. J lost 4 bases, V lost 4 bases, and 9 bases had no gene match. This CDR3 contains 15 residues. Germline V gene sequence: CDR1 SGHRS, CDR2 YFSETQ. CDR3 sequence reads: CASSRSGGGFYGYTF. The CDR3 DNA reads TGCGCCAGCAGCAGATCAGGGGGCGGATTCTATGGCTACACCTTC.

The chain links TRBV4-2 to TRBJ2-1, with TRBD2 matching 13 bases. V shed 1 base and J 6 bases; nucleotides not matched to a gene: 6. The germline V gene has CDR1 LGHNA and CDR2 YNFKEQ. CDR3 length: 17 amino acids. The CDR3 region has the DNA TGTGCCAGCAGCCAAGTTGGAGGACTAGCGGGAGTCAATGAGCAGTTCTTC. This gives the protein CASSQVGGLAGVNEQFF.

This chain links TRBV5-1 with TRBJ2-2; 7 positions agree with TRBD2. The CDR3 is 18 residues long. Trimming removed 1 base from V and 2 bases from J; junction bases left unmatched: 11. The germline gives CDR1 SGHRS, CDR2 YFSETQ. The CDR3 coding sequence is TGCGCCAGCAGCTTGATCCCTGGGGAGGGCCAAAACACCGGGGAGCTGTTTTTT. As protein: CASSLIPGEGQNTGELFF. Filled out from reference TRBV5-1 and TRBJ2-2, the complete variable domain reads KAGVTQTPRYLIKTRGQQVTLSCSPISGHRSVSWYQQTPGQGLQFLFEYFSETQRNKGNFPGRFSGRQFSNSRSEMNVSTLELGDSALYLCASSLIPGEGQNTGELFFGEGSRLTVL.